The 19 T cell receptor beta chains reported below all come from one sample, sequenced in a study of blood T cell repertoires in COVID-19 (dated by TCRdb to about 2020). The method behind the library was the immunoSEQ multiplex PCR assay. Sourced from immuneACCESS, this table was stored by TCRdb with only in-frame sequences that have V and J called. A share of the clones is absent; for the studies checked, an unresolved V gene accounts for under half, and the remainder has no known explanation. The sample table records about 120,000 clones; around 86% of these occur just once. The ten largest clonotypes hold 25% to 30% of the sample. Sample: peripheral blood. The source of these receptors is a woman of 80 years or more with acute or convalescent COVID-19.

As DNA, the CDR3 is TGCGCCAGCAGCTTAGGGGAAGGGAACACTGAAGCTTTCTTT. Translating gives CASSLGEGNTEAFF. The chain combines TRBV5-1 with TRBJ1-1, with TRBD1 as a possible D gene (5 bases). CDR1 and CDR2 (germline): SGHRS, YFSETQ. The CDR3 is made up of 14 amino acids. The V and J ends lost 2 bases and 1 base respectively, with 9 bases between them. Supplemented by reference TRBV5-1 and TRBJ1-1, the full variable domain reads KAGVTQTPRYLIKTRGQQVTLSCSPISGHRSVSWYQQTPGQGLQFLFEYFSETQRNKGNFPGRFSGRQFSNSRSEMNVSTLELGDSALYLCASSLGEGNTEAFFGQGTRLTVV.

V and J are TRBV10-3 and TRBJ2-7, with TRBD2 as a possible D gene (5 bases). The CDR3 contains 12 residues. V lost 10 bases to trimming and J lost 7 bases, with 17 bases between them. Per germline, CDR1 ENHRY and CDR2 SYGVKD. CDR3 sequence (DNA): TGTGCCACGCGCGGGTCCTCGGGAGAGCAGTACGTC. As protein: CATRGSSGEQYV.

The chain uses TRBV6-5 and TRBJ1-1; 10 bases are shared with TRBD1. In germline, CDR1 is MNHEY, CDR2 SVGAGI. V lost 7 bases, J lost 5 bases, and 4 bases stayed unmatched. There are 13 residues in the CDR3. The CDR3 sequence: CASISGQGTEAFF. In DNA, the CDR3 is TGTGCCAGCATTTCGGGACAGGGGACTGAAGCTTTCTTT.

This clone has only one observation. V and J are TRBV5-5 and TRBJ2-6, with 7 nucleotides matching TRBD2. CDR1 and CDR2 from the germline V gene are SGHKS and YYEKEE (reference sequence). The CDR3 runs 16 residues. The junction had 6 bases not matched to a gene; V was cut back by 6 bases and J by 0 bases. The CDR3 DNA follows: TGTGCCAGCACATTACGCGGGGGCTCTGGGGCCAACGTCCTGACTTTC. Translated, it gives CASTLRGGSGANVLTF.

The rearrangement joins TRBV6-1 to TRBJ1-5; D possibly corresponds to TRBD1 (6 bases). V was clipped by 3 bases and J by 7 bases, with 16 bases between them. This CDR3 comprises 15 residues. Germline V lookup: CDR1 MNHNS, CDR2 SASEGT. The CDR3 DNA reads as TGTGCCAGCAGTGAGAATACAGGGTTGGGGCAGCCCCAGCATTTT. Its protein product is CASSENTGLGQPQHF.

The chain carries TRBV18 and TRBJ1-1, with D uncertain. V was cut by 3 bases and J by 5 bases, with 19 bases left in between. This CDR3 is 16 amino acids long. CDR1 and CDR2 from the germline V gene are KGHSH and LQKENI. The CDR3 loop is CASSPRRAPRRTEAFF. The DNA of the CDR3 is TGTGCCAGCTCACCTCGGAGGGCCCCCAGAAGGACTGAAGCTTTCTTT.

The chain joins TRBV7-7 to TRBJ2-5; TRBD2 is a possible D gene (7 bases). The CDR3 is 16 residues long. V gave up 2 bases and J gave up 1 base, with 14 bases separating them. Germline values: CDR1 SSHAT, CDR2 FNYEAQ (reference sequence). CDR3 region: CASSLSAGEGQETQYF. For the CDR3, the DNA is TGTGCCAGCAGCTTATCCGCAGGGGAGGGCCAAGAGACCCAGTACTTC.

The V call is TRBV19, the J call TRBJ1-3; 7 bases fit TRBD1. The CDR3 is 14 residues long. Trimming removed 7 bases from V and 0 bases from J; junction bases left unmatched: 3. Germline loops: CDR1 LNHDA, CDR2 SQIVND (reference sequence). CDR3 in amino acids: CASKQGSSGNTIYF. DNA of the CDR3: TGTGCCAGTAAACAGGGGAGCTCTGGAAACACCATATATTTT.

The rearrangement joins TRBV21-1 to TRBJ1-1; TRBD1 is the table's D call and was not checked against the DNA. TRBV21-1 is assigned pseudogene status. CDR3 length: 19 residues. In DNA, the CDR3 is TGTGCCAGCCGAAAAATATCGGACAGGGGTCTGGCCAACGAAGTCGAAGCTTTCTTT. It yields the protein CASRKISDRGLANEVEAFF.

J is TRBJ1-6 and V is TRBV4-2, with D uncertain. V lost 0 bases to trimming and J lost 0 bases, with 18 bases between them. CDR1 and CDR2 (germline): LGHNA, YNFKEQ. The CDR3 is 20 amino acids. CDR3 DNA: TGTGCCAGCAGCCAAGATCTTGGAGGGCAGCAGGCCTCCTATAATTCACCCCTCCACTTT. It specifies CASSQDLGGQQASYNSPLHF.

CDR3 coding DNA: TGTGCCAGCAGTGGACAGGGGCTAACTAATGAAAAACTGTTTTTT. Translation gives CASSGQGLTNEKLFF. This rearrangement joins TRBV2 to TRBJ1-4, with 8 positions matching TRBD1. CDR3 length: 15 amino acids. Germline V gene sequence: CDR1 SNHLY, CDR2 FYNNEI. V lost 4 bases and J lost 1; bases outside the gene matches: 2.

In its sample, this clone was seen once. This chain uses TRBV7-9 with TRBJ1-3; D is possibly TRBD1 (6 bases). The germline V gene has CDR1 SEHNR and CDR2 FQNEAQ (reference sequence). V shed 3 bases and J shed 0 bases, with 18 bases lying between them. This CDR3 contains 18 residues. The DNA of the CDR3 is TGTGCCAGCAGCTTCCAGGGGAAGAAAGTTCTCTCTGGAAACACCATATATTTT. Protein: CASSFQGKKVLSGNTIYF.

This chain connects TRBV10-3 to TRBJ1-2; D possibly corresponds to TRBD1 (6 bases). CDR3 size: 14 residues. Trimming cost V 3 bases and J 7 bases, with 15 bases left between them. Looked up from germline, CDR1 is ENHRY and CDR2 is SYGVKD. Here the CDR3 DNA reads TGTGCCATCAGTGATCTGTACAGGGAGACTGGCTACACCTTC. This encodes CAISDLYRETGYTF.

The chain employs TRBV2 and TRBJ1-2, with D maybe TRBD1 (5 bases). From germline, CDR1 is SNHLY and CDR2 FYNNEI. The CDR3 spans 13 residues. Trimming removed 3 bases from V and 3 bases from J, with 8 bases in between. This CDR3 reads CASSDREDYGYTF. CDR3 DNA sequence: TGTGCCAGCAGTGACAGGGAGGACTATGGCTACACCTTC.

This chain connects TRBV7-8 to TRBJ1-3; D remains ambiguous. Trimming took off 3 bases at V and 0 bases at J, with 15 bases between the two ends. This CDR3 spans 17 amino acids. Germline CDR1 reads SGHVS; CDR2 reads FQNEAQ. DNA of the CDR3: TGTGCCAGCAGCTTCGGTGGGCAGGCGATCTCTGGAAACACCATATATTTT. Translated: CASSFGGQAISGNTIYF. The entire variable domain, with the rest obtained from reference TRBV7-8 and TRBJ1-3, is as follows: GAGVSQSPRYKVAKRGQDVALRCDPISGHVSLFWYQQALGQGPEFLTYFQNEAQLDKSGLPSDRFFAERPEGSVSTLKIQRTQQEDSAVYLCASSFGGQAISGNTIYFGEGSWLTVV.

The chain recombines TRBV3-1 (or the pseudogene TRBV3-2) with TRBJ1-5; 7 nucleotides line up with TRBD1. This CDR3 comprises 13 residues. Germline-derived CDR1 and CDR2 are LGHDT and YNNKEL (reference sequence). With V trimmed by 3 bases and J by 5 bases, 1 base remained unmatched. The CDR3 bases are TGTGCCAGCAGCCACCAGGGGGATCAGCCCCAGCATTTT. It specifies CASSHQGDQPQHF.

The chain links TRBV7-2 to TRBJ2-2; D call uncertain. V lost 5 bases and J lost 6, with 10 bases in between. The CDR3 consists of 13 residues. Germline loops: CDR1 SGHTA, CDR2 FQGNSA. CDR3 in DNA: TGTGCCAGCAGCCCGCATTCAGCCGGGGAGCTGTTTTTT. Amino acid sequence: CASSPHSAGELFF. Based on the CDR3 plus reference TRBV7-2 and TRBJ2-2, the full variable domain is GAGVSQSPSNKVTEKGKDVELRCDPISGHTALYWYRQSLGQGLEFLIYFQGNSAPDKSGLPSDRFSAERTGGSVSTLTIQRTQQEDSAVYLCASSPHSAGELFFGEGSRLTVL.

The rearrangement joins TRBV19 to TRBJ1-5; a weak D match, TRBD1 (6 bases). The CDR3 runs 17 residues. With 5 bases removed from V and 0 bases from J, the gap between germline ends came to 17 bases. Germline V lookup: CDR1 LNHDA, CDR2 SQIVND (reference sequence). The DNA for the CDR3 is TGTGCCAGTAGTCCGGACAGCGGACTCTATAGCAATCAGCCCCAGCATTTT. This codes for CASSPDSGLYSNQPQHF. Full variable domain (outside the CDR3, taken from reference TRBV19 and TRBJ1-5): DGGITQSPKYLFRKEGQNVTLSCEQNLNHDAMYWYRQDPGQGLRLIYYSQIVNDFQKGDIAEGYSVSREKKESFPLTVTSAQKNPTAFYLCASSPDSGLYSNQPQHFGDGTRLSIL.

J is TRBJ1-4 and V is TRBV10-3; no clear D. The CDR3 totals 11 residues. Germline-derived CDR1 and CDR2 are ENHRY and SYGVKD. Trimming left V 10 bases short and J 5 bases short, with 8 bases between. The CDR3: CATGKNEKLFF. CDR3 nucleotide sequence: TGTGCCACCGGGAAAAATGAAAAACTGTTTTTT.